The 32 T cell receptor beta chains reported below all come from one sample, sequenced in a study of cytomegalovirus exposure and HLA in healthy donors. Amplification used 60 Vbeta primers and 13 Jbeta primers. The protocol was immunoSEQ multiplex PCR, while the TCRdb copy is restricted to in-frame clones and leaves out a portion. In the table there are around 170,000 clones, roughly 80% of which are singletons. Sequenced input: PBMCs. The source of these receptors is a man in his forties or fifties in good health and CMV-seropositive.

This clone has just one count. CDR3 nucleotides: TGTGCCAGCAGCCCAGGTTTCTACGAGCAGTACTTC. Translation gives CASSPGFYEQYF. The genes are TRBV27 and TRBJ2-7, with D hard to call. Germline values: CDR1 MNHEY, CDR2 SMNVEV (reference sequence). CDR3 length: 12 amino acids. V was cut by 6 bases and J by 3 bases, with 9 bases left in between.

The CDR3 DNA reads TGTGCCTGGAGTGCCCCCCGGACAGGGCGCTCTGGAAACACCATATATTTT. Its translation: CAWSAPRTGRSGNTIYF. The V call is TRBV30, the J call TRBJ1-3, with 8 nucleotides matching TRBD1. V was clipped by 1 base and J by 0 bases; unmatched bases: 8. CDR1 is GTSNPN and CDR2 is SVGIG in the germline V gene (reference sequence). This CDR3 has 17 amino acids.

V gene TRBV9 combines with J gene TRBJ1-2, with D possibly matching TRBD1 (6 bases). This CDR3 has 14 residues. Between the trimmed V and J ends, which lost 0 bases and 6 bases, there was a span of 12 bases. Germline CDR1 reads SGDLS; CDR2 reads YYNGEE. CDR3 bases: TGTGCCAGCAGCGTAGGGGGGGGCTGGGATGGCTACACCTTC. This gives the protein CASSVGGGWDGYTF.

The chain links TRBV5-4 to TRBJ2-7; D gene unclear. Germline V CDR1 and CDR2: SGHNT, YYREEE (reference sequence). Between the trimmed V and J ends, which lost 10 bases and 7 bases, there was a span of 21 bases. The CDR3 sequence is 13 residues long. CDR3 protein: CAGRRVNEREQYF. In nucleotides, the CDR3 is TGTGCCGGCCGCCGAGTCAATGAGAGGGAGCAGTACTTC.

This clone was detected only once. The chain employs TRBV6-1 and TRBJ2-7; D perhaps matches TRBD1 (6 bases). Trimming pared 11 bases from V and 5 bases from J, leaving 19 bases between. The length of the CDR3 is 13 residues. The germline V gene encodes CDR1 MNHNS and CDR2 SASEGT. The CDR3 DNA is TGTGCCGTTGCGACAGGTAGCTGGGACGAGCAGTACTTC. This gives the protein CAVATGSWDEQYF.

The chain recombines TRBV6-6 with TRBJ1-2; D might be TRBD1 (5 bases). The CDR3 sequence is 14 residues long. Germline V CDR1 and CDR2: MNHNY, SVGAGI (reference sequence). V was clipped by 4 bases and J by 0 bases, with 9 bases between them. This CDR3 reads CASSSGGSNYGYTF. The CDR3 nucleotides read TGTGCCAGCAGTTCGGGGGGGTCTAACTATGGCTACACCTTC.

The chain uses TRBV10-3 and TRBJ2-1; 10 positions agree with TRBD2. With V trimmed by 7 bases and J by 9 bases, 6 bases remained unmatched. The CDR3 has 13 residues. CDR1 ENHRY and CDR2 SYGVKD come from the germline V gene. Here the CDR3 reads CAIMEGLAAEQFF. The CDR3 DNA reads as TGTGCCATCATGGAAGGACTAGCGGCTGAGCAGTTCTTC.

V is TRBV7-8 and J is TRBJ1-1; D is perhaps TRBD1 (5 bases). V lost 0 bases, J lost 6 bases, and 11 bases lay in between. Germline CDR1 is SGHVS and CDR2 is FQNEAQ. The CDR3 extends over 14 amino acids. The CDR3: CASSLARSGSEAFF. CDR3 coding DNA: TGTGCCAGCAGCTTAGCGCGTTCAGGGTCTGAAGCTTTCTTT. The full variable domain, in which reference TRBV7-8 and TRBJ1-1 provide the parts outside the CDR3, is GAGVSQSPRYKVAKRGQDVALRCDPISGHVSLFWYQQALGQGPEFLTYFQNEAQLDKSGLPSDRFFAERPEGSVSTLKIQRTQQEDSAVYLCASSLARSGSEAFFGQGTRLTVV.

The rearrangement joins TRBV5-1 to TRBJ2-1, with 9 bases lining up with TRBD1. This CDR3 spans 15 amino acids. The germline CDR1 and CDR2 sequences are SGHRS and YFSETQ. V was pared by 5 bases and J by 3 bases, with 6 bases of the junction left unmatched. The CDR3 loop is CASSPTGGSYNEQFF. The CDR3, as DNA: TGCGCCAGCAGTCCTACAGGGGGCAGCTACAATGAGCAGTTCTTC.

The chain employs TRBV7-8 and TRBJ2-5, with 9 nucleotides matching TRBD1. The CDR3 runs to 15 residues. Germline CDR1 reads SGHVS; CDR2 reads FQNEAQ. The V gene end was trimmed by 5 bases and the J gene end by 4 bases; junction bases not matched to a gene: 8. CDR3 region: CASSKSQGAGETQYF. CDR3 bases: TGTGCCAGCAGCAAATCACAGGGGGCCGGAGAGACCCAGTACTTC.

The chain combines TRBV11-3 with TRBJ2-5, with D hard to call. V dropped 0 bases and J dropped 1 base, with 6 bases sitting between them. Germline V gives CDR1 SGHNT, CDR2 YENEEA. The CDR3 runs 14 residues. The DNA of the CDR3 is TGTGCCAGCAGCTTAGAATCCGGCCAAGAGACCCAGTACTTC. Protein sequence: CASSLESGQETQYF.

The CDR3, as DNA: TGTGCCAGCAGTGAATGGACTAGCGGGGGCTCCAATGAGCAGTTCTTC. Residues: CASSEWTSGGSNEQFF. V usage is TRBV6-1 and J usage is TRBJ2-1; the match to TRBD2 covers 13 bases. The germline V gene has CDR1 MNHNS and CDR2 SASEGT. J gave up 6 bases and V 2 bases, and 4 bases lay outside the gene matches. This CDR3 region has 16 residues.

The V call is TRBV28, the J call TRBJ2-2; D is undetermined. The CDR3 has 13 amino acids. The germline V and J ends were trimmed by 5 bases and 2 bases, with 6 bases remaining between them. Per germline, CDR1 MDHEN and CDR2 SYDVKM. The CDR3 loop is CASSTVNTGELFF. The CDR3 DNA reads TGTGCCAGCAGTACAGTAAACACCGGGGAGCTGTTTTTT.

The chain carries TRBV27 and TRBJ1-1; no clear D gene. With 10 bases removed from V and 11 bases from J, the gap between germline ends came to 11 bases. Germline CDR1 and CDR2: MNHEY and SMNVEV (reference sequence). This CDR3 is built from 9 residues. CDR3: CATDKSAFF. The CDR3 DNA reads TGTGCCACCGACAAGTCGGCTTTCTTT.

This chain joins TRBV7-3 and TRBJ1-1; D perhaps matches TRBD1 (6 bases). The CDR3 covers 15 residues. V lost 5 bases, J lost 1 base, and 14 bases lay in between. The germline V gene encodes CDR1 SGHTA and CDR2 FQGTGA. CDR3 in DNA: TGTGCCAGCAGCGCGAAACAGGGCCGGAACACTGAAGCTTTCTTT. Its protein is CASSAKQGRNTEAFF.

The genes are TRBV5-1 and TRBJ1-6; TRBD1 matches 7 bases. The CDR3 has 15 residues. Germline CDR1 SGHRS, CDR2 YFSETQ. Trimming cost V 0 bases and J 9 bases; bases outside gene matches: 6. CDR3 nucleotide sequence: TGCGCCAGCAGCTTGGGACAGGGTTTCATTTCACCCCTCCACTTT. Encoded protein: CASSLGQGFISPLHF.

The rearrangement uses TRBV30 and TRBJ2-3; TRBD2 is a possible D gene (6 bases). CDR1 and CDR2 from the germline V gene are GTSNPN and SVGIG (reference sequence). The V end was cut by 0 bases, the J end by 1 base, with 11 bases between. This CDR3 comprises 15 residues. In DNA, the CDR3 is TGTGCCTGGAGTGTACGTCGCGGGGGCACAGATACGCAGTATTTT. As protein: CAWSVRRGGTDTQYF.

This chain connects TRBV7-2 to TRBJ2-5, with 9 bases identical to TRBD2. Germline loops: CDR1 SGHTA, CDR2 FQGNSA. V was clipped by 1 base and J by 5 bases; unmatched bases: 8. The CDR3 consists of 16 residues. CDR3 region: CASSLVGRGGFETQYF. In DNA, the CDR3 is TGTGCCAGCAGCTTAGTGGGGCGGGGGGGCTTCGAGACCCAGTACTTC.

This clone has only one observation. This chain links TRBV6-1 with TRBJ2-7, with 7 bases lining up with TRBD1. With 2 bases clipped from V and 0 bases from J, the junction kept 13 bases outside the gene matches. Germline CDR1 and CDR2: MNHNS and SASEGT. This CDR3 has 18 amino acids. The CDR3 nucleotides read TGTGCCAGCAGTGAATTCTATCCGTTGACAGGGTCCTCCTACGAGCAGTACTTC. It encodes CASSEFYPLTGSSYEQYF.

The count of this clone is one. The chain carries TRBV29-1 and TRBJ2-1, with TRBD1 matching over 9 bases. This CDR3 region has 15 residues. Germline lookup yields CDR1 SQVTM and CDR2 ANQGSEA. The J segment lost 7 bases and the V segment lost 3 bases, leaving 10 bases of the junction unmatched. The CDR3 loop is CSVDGTGGLVNEQFF. The CDR3 nucleotides are TGCAGCGTTGACGGTACAGGGGGCTTAGTTAATGAGCAGTTCTTC.

This clone appeared once. The rearrangement joins TRBV9 to TRBJ1-2; D is undetermined. The germline gives CDR1 SGDLS, CDR2 YYNGEE. The CDR3 has 13 residues. With 1 base removed from V and 6 bases from J, the gap between germline ends came to 10 bases. CDR3 residues: CASSVPPRHGYTF. CDR3 coding DNA: TGTGCCAGCAGCGTACCCCCTAGGCATGGCTACACCTTC.

The rearrangement links TRBV2 to TRBJ2-7; TRBD2 aligns across 8 bases. Trimming cost V 5 bases and J 0 bases; bases outside gene matches: 9. CDR3 size: 16 residues. The germline CDR1 and CDR2 sequences are SNHLY and FYNNEI. The CDR3 sequence is CASSLTSGVSSYEQYF. The CDR3 nucleotides read TGTGCCAGCAGTTTAACTAGCGGAGTGAGCTCCTACGAGCAGTACTTC.

This clone has just a few counts. This chain links TRBV10-3 with TRBJ2-2; D unresolved. V was trimmed by 6 bases and J by 2 bases, leaving 10 bases between them. The germline V gene has CDR1 ENHRY and CDR2 SYGVKD. The CDR3 is 14 residues long. The CDR3 DNA reads TGTGCCATCAGAGAAACTTCAAACACCGGGGAGCTGTTTTTT. Its protein is CAIRETSNTGELFF.

The sample holds one count of this clone. The gene calls are TRBV5-1 and TRBJ1-3, with TRBD1 as a possible D gene (6 bases). The CDR3 spans 15 residues. From germline, CDR1 is SGHRS and CDR2 YFSETQ. The ends were cut back, 5 bases at V and 0 bases at J, with 12 bases in the middle. CDR3 sequence: CASRATGLSGNTIYF. The CDR3 nucleotides are TGCGCCAGCAGGGCTACAGGGCTCTCTGGAAACACCATATATTTT.

The CDR3 loop reads CASSLGADLSYEQYF. The CDR3 coding sequence is TGTGCCAGCAGCTTAGGGGCAGATTTATCCTACGAGCAGTACTTC. V and J are TRBV7-9 and TRBJ2-7; D is unresolved. The CDR3 runs to 15 residues. V was cut by 1 base and J by 1 base, with 11 bases left in between. Germline assignment: CDR1 SEHNR and CDR2 FQNEAQ (reference sequence).

This sequence joins TRBV5-1 and TRBJ1-2, with D maybe TRBD1 (6 bases). The CDR3 runs to 19 residues. Germline V gives CDR1 SGHRS, CDR2 YFSETQ. The V end was cut by 1 base, the J end by 1 base, with 23 bases between. The CDR3 loop reads CASSLNPSGQRGINYGYTF. The CDR3 DNA sequence: TGCGCCAGCAGCTTGAATCCCTCCGGACAGCGAGGTATTAACTATGGCTACACCTTC.

The J gene is TRBJ2-7, the V gene TRBV30; 10 bases are a match to TRBD2. CDR1 is GTSNPN and CDR2 is SVGIG in the germline V gene (reference sequence). The CDR3 loop spans 14 amino acids. V was clipped by 5 bases and J by 2 bases; unmatched bases: 6. The CDR3 loop reads CAWETSGNTYEQYF. The CDR3 DNA is TGTGCCTGGGAAACTAGCGGGAACACCTACGAGCAGTACTTC.

The chain uses TRBV5-6 and TRBJ2-4; 11 bases line up with TRBD1. Per germline, CDR1 SGHDT and CDR2 YYEEEE. The CDR3 length is 19 residues. The J segment lost 1 base and the V segment lost 0 bases, leaving 9 bases of the junction unmatched. As DNA, the CDR3 is TGTGCCAGCAGCTTGGTCGGGACAGGGGGTTCTCTTGCCAAAAACATTCAGTACTTC. It translates to CASSLVGTGGSLAKNIQYF.

This clone is a singleton in its sample. The CDR3 bases are TGTGCCAGTAGTCCGTGGAGATTAGCGGGATCTAATGAAAAACTGTTTTTT. Encoded protein: CASSPWRLAGSNEKLFF. This rearrangement joins TRBV19 to TRBJ1-4; D is undetermined. CDR1 is LNHDA and CDR2 is SQIVND in the germline V gene (reference sequence). This CDR3 comprises 17 residues. The germline V and J ends were trimmed by 5 bases and 3 bases, with 19 bases remaining between them.

The chain couples TRBV29-1 to TRBJ2-1; no definite D call. In germline, CDR1 is SQVTM, CDR2 ANQGSEA. This CDR3 comprises 9 residues. V lost 5 bases and J 10 bases, leaving 6 bases between the germline ends. The CDR3 sequence: CSVFREQFF. The CDR3 coding sequence is TGCAGCGTTTTTCGGGAGCAGTTCTTC.

CDR3 protein: CASSLREGADTGELFF. For the CDR3, the DNA is TGTGCCAGCAGCTTGCGGGAGGGGGCGGACACCGGGGAGCTGTTTTTT. The chain is built from TRBV21-1 and TRBJ2-2; TRBD2 is taken as the D call from the table, unchecked against the DNA. TRBV21-1 is labeled a pseudogene. This CDR3 contains 16 residues.

With respect to this clone: The same CDR3 also results from other DNA sequences found in this sample. The genes are TRBV7-2 and TRBJ2-1; TRBD2 matches 13 bases. Germline V gene data show CDR1 as SGHTA and CDR2 as FQGNSA. J was trimmed by 4 bases and V by 3 bases; bases with no gene match: 0. This CDR3 has 15 amino acids. Here the CDR3 reads CASSLTSGGYNEQFF. CDR3 nucleotide sequence: TGTGCCAGCAGCTTGACTAGCGGGGGGTACAATGAGCAGTTCTTC. The complete variable domain, with remaining parts taken from reference TRBV7-2 and TRBJ2-1, reads GAGVSQSPSNKVTEKGKDVELRCDPISGHTALYWYRQSLGQGLEFLIYFQGNSAPDKSGLPSDRFSAERTGGSVSTLTIQRTQQEDSAVYLCASSLTSGGYNEQFFGPGTRLTVL.